This T cell receptor beta chain was captured by sequencing in a study of Ad26.COV2.S vaccination and SARS-CoV-2 variants (dated by TCRdb to 2020 to 2023). General notes on the study: Donors in the vaccine arm were drawn from COV1001, a phase I-IIa trial of Ad26.COV2.S in healthy adults that was multicentre, randomized, double-blind and placebo-controlled. Ad26.COV2.S was administered intramuscularly at 5 x 10^10 or 1 x 10^11 viral particles, either as a single shot or as two shots given 56 days apart. Sequencing of the TCRbeta repertoire served to evaluate the specificity and breadth of SARS-CoV-2-reactive T cell receptors following Ad26.COV2.S vaccination. The TCR-sequenced set comprised about 32 samples: around 20 Ad26.COV2.S vaccine recipients, 5 placebo recipients and 8 SARS-CoV-2 convalescent individuals. Trial participants were randomized into five groups of five, in which low-dose or high-dose Ad26.COV2.S was given once or twice, or placebo was given on both occasions. Investigators remained blinded to trial group allocation during experiments and outcome assessment.

This sample's treatment or condition label indicates: roughly 18 received Ad26.COV2.S at low or high dose, single or two shots; about five received placebo; per-sample allocation not given. Repertoires of vaccine and placebo recipients were sequenced from samples collected on day 63 after the first injection. In Cohort 1b, about two dozen adults aged 18-55 years were enrolled at a single site in Boston, USA, between 29 July and 7 August 2020. As a vaccine, Ad26.COV2.S was a replication-incompetent adenovirus type 26 vector that expressed a prefusion-stabilized SARS-CoV-2 spike protein derived from the original Wuhan strain. CDR1 SNHLY and CDR2 FYNNEI are derived from the germline V gene. Germline trimming: 4 bases from V, 6 bases from J; junction bases outside gene matches: 6. The CDR3 starts with the cysteine, ends with the phenylalanine, and has 15 residues. Only the CDR3 part of the read is kept: 45 bases, read in frame from the first base.

A remark on this clone: Its specific antigen is unknown. Per-nucleotide qualities are absent, and no much larger clonotype sits a single base away.

Results the study describes overall, beyond this receptor: Substantial breadth of spike-specific CD8+ and CD4+ T cell responses was reported after vaccination. The study was not powered for comparison of responses between vaccine doses or regimens. Comparable non-spike TCR breadth was observed between vaccine and placebo recipients, consistent with only spike being contained in the vaccine. Spike-specific TCR breadth was higher in Ad26.COV2.S recipients than in placebo recipients (P = 0.0014). According to the authors, total T cell responses may have been underestimated by the TCR breadth and depth analyses.

The immunoSEQ Assay was the method used to sequence TCRbeta CDR3 regions. After extraction, genomic DNA underwent amplification by bias-controlled multiplex PCR, followed by high-throughput sequencing. Under the source paper's analysis protocol: To quantify the absolute abundance of each unique TCRbeta CDR3 region, sequences were collapsed and filtered. T cell fraction was estimated by normalization of TCRbeta template counts to usable DNA, with usable DNA being measured through amplification of reference genes present in all nucleated cells. Repertoire TCRs were annotated as SARS-CoV-2-specific when V gene, CDR3 amino acid sequence and J gene were exactly matched to a known reactive TCR set. The reference SARS-CoV-2 TCR set came from MIRA and was filtered for enrichment in COVID-19-positive ImmuneCODE repertoires, removing public or cross-reactive TCRs. Drawing on the MIRA antigens, annotated TCRs were analysed further at the level of specific ORF or position within ORF. Breadth was defined as the number of annotated unique rearrangements divided by the total number of unique productive rearrangements, and depth was defined as the summed frequency of the annotated unique rearrangements. TCR breadth was compared between groups using two-sided Wilcoxon rank-sum tests. Imported from immuneACCESS, the table was reduced by TCRdb to in-frame sequences with V and J called. These copies leave out some clones; in studies compared against another copy, an unresolved V gene accounts for under half, and the cause of the remainder is not known. Clone size and V and J calls were adopted from that table, with D and trimming inferred from the DNA. This sample holds some 290,000 clones; around 81% were observed only once. The ten largest make up 2% to 2.5% of the sample.

This specimen consisted of peripheral blood, obtained in a trial of Ad26.COV2.S vaccine versus placebo. This TCR derives from a person aged 18 to 59 who received the Ad26.COV2.S COVID-19 vaccine or a placebo. The sequence joins TRBV2 to TRBJ1-5; 10 central nucleotides agree with TRBD1. The bases are TGTGCCAGCAGTGTAGGACAGGGGGGCGTTCAGCCCCAGCATTTT. Translation gives CASSVGQGGVQPQHF.